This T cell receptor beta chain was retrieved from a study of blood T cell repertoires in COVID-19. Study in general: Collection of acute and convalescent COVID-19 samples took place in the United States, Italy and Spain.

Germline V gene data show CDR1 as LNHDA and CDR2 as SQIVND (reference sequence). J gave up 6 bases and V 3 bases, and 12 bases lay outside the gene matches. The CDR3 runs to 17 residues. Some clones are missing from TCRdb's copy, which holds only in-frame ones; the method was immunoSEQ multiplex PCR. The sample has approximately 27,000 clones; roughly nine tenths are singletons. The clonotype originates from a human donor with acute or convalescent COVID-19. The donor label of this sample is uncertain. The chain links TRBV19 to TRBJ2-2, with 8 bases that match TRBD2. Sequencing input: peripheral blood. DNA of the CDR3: TGTGCCAGTAGTATCGTACCCGGGACTAGGTCCCCCGGGGAGCTGTTTTTT. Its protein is CASSIVPGTRSPGELFF.